These 23 T cell receptor beta chains came from one sample sequenced in a study of CDR3 diversity in severe acne. TCRdb processed the PCR reads anew with MiXCR; each CDR3 protein has one entry. Of 85,000 to 120,000 distinct CDR3 sequences in the sample, roughly 51% were seen once. Material: blood. The source of these receptors is a male donor with acne.

This clonotype was counted ten times or more. The gene calls are TRBV5-1 and TRBJ2-7; D gene unclear. Deletions cut 3 bases from V and 3 bases from J, with 16 bases between. This CDR3 spans 15 amino acids. Germline V CDR1 and CDR2: SGHRS, YFSETQ. The CDR3 bases are TGCGCCAGCAGCTCCGGATCTGGGTCCTTCTACGAGCAGTACTTC. The encoded protein is CASSSGSGSFYEQYF.

This sequence joins TRBV28 and TRBJ2-7; TRBD1 might be the D (5 bases). The germline V gene has CDR1 MDHEN and CDR2 SYDVKM. Trimming stripped 5 bases from V and 3 bases from J, with 11 bases between. The CDR3 length is 13 residues. CDR3 protein: CASSPDSGYEQYV. Written as DNA, the CDR3 is TGTGCCAGCAGTCCTGACAGTGGCTACGAGCAGTACGTC.

Concerning this clonotype itself: The DNA is left out, because the CDR3 cannot be placed on it with certainty; the CDR3 is given as TCRdb lists it. This chain connects TRBV7-8 to TRBJ2-2; TRBD2 is taken as the D call from the table, unchecked against the DNA. With termini counted, the CDR3 has 20 amino acids. Per the germline V gene, CDR1 is SGHVS and CDR2 is FQNEAQ. The CDR3 is CASSEGLGGGETQYFGELFF.

The rearrangement links TRBV7-6 to TRBJ2-7, with D tentatively TRBD2 (5 bases). Germline loops: CDR1 SGHVS, CDR2 FNYEAQ. This CDR3 comprises 14 residues. Trimming pared 8 bases from V and 3 bases from J, leaving 17 bases between. This chain's CDR3 is CASVLPGEHYEQYF. The CDR3 DNA reads as TGTGCCAGCGTACTACCCGGGGAGCACTACGAGCAGTACTTC.

In the case of this clonotype: A read error may explain this, as a much larger clone is one base away. CDR3 amino acids: CVSSPDRGQETQYF. For the CDR3, the DNA is TGCGTCAGCAGCCCAGACAGGGGGCAAGAGACCCAGTACTTC. The chain is built from TRBV5-1 and TRBJ2-5; 9 bases are a match to TRBD1. Germline CDR1 and CDR2: SGHRS and YFSETQ. The CDR3 runs to 14 residues.

This chain joins TRBV2 and TRBJ2-1; 9 bases are a match to TRBD2. CDR3 length: 15 residues. V was clipped by 1 base and J by 7 bases; unmatched bases: 5. CDR1 SNHLY and CDR2 FYNNEI come from the germline V gene. CDR3 protein: CASSEGAGGGNEQFF. In DNA form, the CDR3 reads TGTGCCAGCAGTGAAGGGGCGGGAGGGGGTAATGAGCAGTTCTTC. Using reference TRBV2 and TRBJ2-1 for the parts outside the CDR3, the full variable domain is EPEVTQTPSHQVTQMGQEVILRCVPISNHLYFYWYRQILGQKVEFLVSFYNNEISEKSEIFDDQFSVERPDGSNFTLKIRSTKLEDSAMYFCASSEGAGGGNEQFFGPGTRLTVL.

A remark on this clonotype: This may stem from a read error, because a much larger clone lies one nucleotide away. The chain has TRBV20-1 and TRBJ1-1; 8 nucleotides align to TRBD1. CDR1 is DFQATT and CDR2 is SNEGSKA in the germline V gene (reference sequence). V shed 0 bases, J shed 4 bases, and the junction held 10 bases outside the gene matches. The CDR3 loop spans 16 amino acids. CDR3 DNA sequence: TGCAGTGCTAGAGATTCGGGAAGCAGGGGGCTCACTGAAGCTTTCTTT. It specifies CSARDSGSRGLTEAFF.

The rearrangement joins TRBV2 to TRBJ2-3; possibly TRBD2 for D (6 bases). This CDR3 is built from 16 residues. Germline CDR1 SNHLY, CDR2 FYNNEI. The ends were cut back, 4 bases at V and 0 bases at J, with 14 bases in the middle. For the CDR3, the DNA is TGTGCCAGCAGTGCCCATAGCGGAAGCAGCACAGATACGCAGTATTTT. Translated: CASSAHSGSSTDTQYF.

Ten or more counts support this clonotype. The chain links TRBV9 to TRBJ2-6; D gene unclear. CDR3 size: 16 residues. V gave up 0 bases and J gave up 0 bases, with 7 bases separating them. The V gene's germline CDR1 is SGDLS and CDR2 YYNGEE. The CDR3 DNA reads as TGTGCCAGCAGCGTAGCTCCGGACTCTGGGGCCAACGTCCTGACTTTC. It yields the protein CASSVAPDSGANVLTF.

On this clonotype: One end of the junction varies from germline; a read error may be responsible. The chain combines TRBV19 with TRBJ1-1; TRBD1 might be the D (6 bases). This CDR3 region has 15 residues. The V gene's germline CDR1 is LNHDA and CDR2 SQIVND (reference sequence). CDR3 DNA: TGTGCCAGTAGTCCACCAGGTCTGGGGGCTTTTGAAGCTCTCTTT. Translation: CASSPPGLGAFEALF.

This chain uses TRBV25-1 with TRBJ1-5; D remains ambiguous. Looked up from germline, CDR1 is MGHDK and CDR2 is SYGVNS. Trimming removed 9 bases at V and 6 bases at J, with 12 bases between. The CDR3 has 12 residues. In nucleotides, the CDR3 is TGTGCCAGTCGTACTGGCTCTCAGCCCCAGCATTTT. Protein product: CASRTGSQPQHF.

This clonotype was recorded once. Relative to the germline gene, one junction end is altered; a read error may explain this. The genes are TRBV4-3 and TRBJ1-2; no reliable D call. Germline V gene lookup returns CDR1 LGHNA and CDR2 YSLEER. This CDR3 is built from 18 residues. The CDR3 sequence is CASGQEPSGSAGDYGYTF. The CDR3 DNA follows: TGCGCCAGCGGCCAAGAGCCTAGCGGGAGTGCCGGGGACTATGGCTACACCTTC.

The J gene is TRBJ1-2, the V gene TRBV29-1; 11 nucleotides agree with TRBD1. Germline CDR1 reads SQVTM; CDR2 reads ANQGSEA. The ends lost 6 bases at V and 3 bases at J; junction bases unmatched: 3. The CDR3 totals 13 residues. The CDR3 nucleotides are TGCAGCGTGGGACAGGGGGAGTACTATGGCTACACCTTC. This encodes CSVGQGEYYGYTF.

Comment on this clonotype: A much larger clone is a single base away; this may be a read error. The V gene is TRBV12-3 or TRBV12-4, the J gene TRBJ1-1; D is unresolved. There are 13 residues in the CDR3. The chain's CDR3 is CVSSFEVSWEAFF. CDR3 DNA: TGTGTCAGCAGTTTTGAGGTATCATGGGAAGCTTTCTTT.

This clonotype was seen once. This clone may be a read error of a much larger clone one base away. The chain is built from TRBV7-8 and TRBJ1-3; D may be TRBD1 (6 bases). The CDR3 sequence is 14 residues long. Germline assignment: CDR1 SGHVS and CDR2 FQNEAQ. The CDR3 DNA reads TGTGCCAGCAGCTTTGAGAGGGGGGGAAGCACCATATATTTT. Translating gives CASSFERGGSTIYF.

Points on this clonotype: A much bigger clone sits one base away, suggesting this may be a read error. The chain employs TRBV19 and TRBJ2-1, with 13 nucleotides matching TRBD2. CDR3 length: 17 residues. Germline loops: CDR1 LNHDA, CDR2 SQIVND (reference sequence). The CDR3 reads CASSIVTSGRAYDEQFF. CDR3 DNA sequence: TGTGCCAGTAGTATAGTCACTAGCGGGAGGGCCTACGATGAGCAGTTCTTC. Full variable domain (remainder filled in from reference TRBV19 and TRBJ2-1): DGGITQSPKYLFRKEGQNVTLSCEQNLNHDAMYWYRQDPGQGLRLIYYSQIVNDFQKGDIAEGYSVSREKKESFPLTVTSAQKNPTAFYLCASSIVTSGRAYDEQFFGPGTRLTVL.

This clonotype was counted only a few times. The gene calls are TRBV5-6 and TRBJ1-6, with unresolved D. The CDR3 runs 17 residues. V lost 4 bases, J lost 0 bases, and 14 bases lay in between. Germline CDR1 and CDR2: SGHDT and YYEEEE. In nucleotides, the CDR3 is TGTGCCAGCAGCCTGCTGCCCAGGAGCTCCTATAATTCACCCCTCCACTTT. Residues: CASSLLPRSSYNSPLHF.

The gene calls are TRBV5-6 and TRBJ2-7; D is unclear. Germline V lookup: CDR1 SGHDT, CDR2 YYEEEE. CDR3 size: 14 residues. V was clipped by 1 base and J by 2 bases, with 10 bases between them. Here the CDR3 reads CASSLRGLTYEQYF. The CDR3 DNA reads TGTGCCAGCAGCTTGAGAGGCCTCACCTACGAGCAGTACTTC.

This clonotype appeared many times. The gene calls are TRBV6-2 or TRBV6-3 and TRBJ1-5, with 7 bases aligning to TRBD1. J gave up 3 bases and V 5 bases, and 4 bases lay outside the gene matches. The CDR3 covers 14 residues. Germline CDR1 MNHEY, CDR2 SVGEGT. CDR3 DNA: TGTGCCAGCAGTACGGGACAGTCCAATCAGCCCCAGCATTTT. Translation: CASSTGQSNQPQHF.

The chain employs TRBV2 and TRBJ2-5, with D possibly TRBD2 on 5 matching bases. Trimming took 6 bases from V and 2 from J, leaving 7 bases between them. Germline CDR1 SNHLY, CDR2 FYNNEI. The CDR3 extends over 12 amino acids. DNA for the CDR3: TGTGCCAGCAGGGAGGCTCAAGAGACCCAGTACTTC. Translation: CASREAQETQYF.

This clonotype was seen ten or more times. CDR3 region: CSTYSTGSNQPQHF. The DNA of the CDR3 is TGCAGTACCTATTCGACAGGGAGCAATCAGCCCCAGCATTTT. The J gene is TRBJ1-5, the V gene TRBV20-1; 7 nucleotides align to TRBD1. CDR3 length: 14 amino acids. The germline CDR1 and CDR2 sequences are DFQATT and SNEGSKA (reference sequence). Unmatched junction bases numbered 8, after V lost 8 bases and J lost 1 base.

This sequence joins TRBV10-3 and TRBJ1-2; 9 bases line up with TRBD1. The CDR3 consists of 14 residues. The germline V gene has CDR1 ENHRY and CDR2 SYGVKD. With V trimmed by 5 bases and J by 7 bases, 8 bases remained unmatched. Written as DNA, the CDR3 is TGTGCCATCAGTAACCGGGACAGGGATGTTGGCTACACCTTC. Its translation is CAISNRDRDVGYTF.

Details on this clonotype: Germline and junction disagree at one end, which may indicate a read error. The gene calls are TRBV2 and TRBJ2-2; D might be TRBD2 (7 bases). The CDR3 totals 15 residues. Germline V gives CDR1 SNHLY, CDR2 FYNNEI. For the CDR3, the DNA is TGTGCCAGCATGGGGGGGGGGGGCGTGTCCGGGGAGCTGTTCTTT. Protein product: CASMGGGGVSGELFF.